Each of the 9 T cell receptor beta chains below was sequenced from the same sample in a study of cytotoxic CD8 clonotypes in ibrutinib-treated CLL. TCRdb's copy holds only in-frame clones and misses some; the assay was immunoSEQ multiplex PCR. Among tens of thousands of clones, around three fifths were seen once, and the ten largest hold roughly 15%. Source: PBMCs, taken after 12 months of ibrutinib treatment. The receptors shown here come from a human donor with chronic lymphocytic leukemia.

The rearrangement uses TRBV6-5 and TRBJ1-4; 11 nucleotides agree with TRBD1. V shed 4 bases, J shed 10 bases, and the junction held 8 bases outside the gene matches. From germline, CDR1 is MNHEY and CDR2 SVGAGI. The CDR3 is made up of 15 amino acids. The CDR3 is CASSSSGTGGRKLFF. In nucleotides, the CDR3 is TGTGCCAGCAGTTCTTCCGGGACAGGGGGTAGAAAACTGTTTTTT.

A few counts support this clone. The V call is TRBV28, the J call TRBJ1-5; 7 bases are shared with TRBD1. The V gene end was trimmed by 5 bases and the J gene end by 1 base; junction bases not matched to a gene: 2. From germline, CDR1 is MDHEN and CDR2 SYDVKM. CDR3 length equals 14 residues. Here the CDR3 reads CASSQTGSNQPQHF. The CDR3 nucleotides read TGTGCCAGCAGTCAGACAGGGAGCAATCAGCCCCAGCATTTT.

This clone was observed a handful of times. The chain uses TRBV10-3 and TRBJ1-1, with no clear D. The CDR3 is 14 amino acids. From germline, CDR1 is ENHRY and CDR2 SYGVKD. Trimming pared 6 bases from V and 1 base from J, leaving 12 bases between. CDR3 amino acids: CAIRPGPRNTEAFF. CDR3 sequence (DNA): TGTGCCATCAGGCCCGGACCCAGGAACACTGAAGCTTTCTTT.

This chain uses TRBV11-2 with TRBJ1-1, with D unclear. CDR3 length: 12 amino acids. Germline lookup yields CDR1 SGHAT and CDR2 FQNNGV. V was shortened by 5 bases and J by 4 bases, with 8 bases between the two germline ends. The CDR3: CASSPLSTEAFF. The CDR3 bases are TGTGCCAGCAGCCCGCTAAGCACTGAAGCTTTCTTT.

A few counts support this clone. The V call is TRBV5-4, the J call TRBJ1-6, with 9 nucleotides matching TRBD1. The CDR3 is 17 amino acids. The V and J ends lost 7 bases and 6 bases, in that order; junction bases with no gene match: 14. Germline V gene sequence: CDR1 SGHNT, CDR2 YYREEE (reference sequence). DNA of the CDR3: TGTGCCAGCTCTATGACAACAGGGGGCAATCGTAATTCACCCCTCCACTTT. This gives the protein CASSMTTGGNRNSPLHF.

CDR3 sequence (DNA): TGCGCCAGCAGCATACGACAGTTGGGGGCTGGAAACACCATATATTTT. This sequence encodes CASSIRQLGAGNTIYF. The V and J genes are TRBV5-1 and TRBJ1-3; TRBD1 is a possible D gene (5 bases). Germline CDR1 is SGHRS and CDR2 is YFSETQ. The CDR3 totals 16 residues. V lost 4 bases and J 2 bases, leaving 16 bases between the germline ends. Supplemented by reference TRBV5-1 and TRBJ1-3, the full variable domain reads KAGVTQTPRYLIKTRGQQVTLSCSPISGHRSVSWYQQTPGQGLQFLFEYFSETQRNKGNFPGRFSGRQFSNSRSEMNVSTLELGDSALYLCASSIRQLGAGNTIYFGEGSWLTVV.

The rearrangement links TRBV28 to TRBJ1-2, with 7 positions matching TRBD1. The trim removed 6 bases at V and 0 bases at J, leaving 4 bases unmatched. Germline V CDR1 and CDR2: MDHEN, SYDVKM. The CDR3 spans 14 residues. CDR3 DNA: TGTGCCAGCAGGACAGGGACTACTAACTATGGCTACACCTTC. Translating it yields CASRTGTTNYGYTF.

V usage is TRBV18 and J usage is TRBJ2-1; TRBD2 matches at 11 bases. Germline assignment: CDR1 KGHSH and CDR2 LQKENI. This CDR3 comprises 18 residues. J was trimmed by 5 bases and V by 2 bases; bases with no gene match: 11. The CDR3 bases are TGTGCCAGCTCACCATTTTCGATTCCGGGACTAGCGGACAATGAGCAGTTCTTC. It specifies CASSPFSIPGLADNEQFF.

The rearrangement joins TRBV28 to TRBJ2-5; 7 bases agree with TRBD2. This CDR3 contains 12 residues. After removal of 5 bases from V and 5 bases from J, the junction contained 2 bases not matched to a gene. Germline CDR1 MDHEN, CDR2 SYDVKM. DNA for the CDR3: TGTGCCAGCAGTGGACTAGTCGAGACCCAGTACTTC. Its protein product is CASSGLVETQYF. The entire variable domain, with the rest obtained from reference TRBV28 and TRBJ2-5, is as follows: DVKVTQSSRYLVKRTGEKVFLECVQDMDHENMFWYRQDPGLGLRLIYFSYDVKMKEKGDIPEGYSVSREKKERFSLILESASTNQTSMYLCASSGLVETQYFGPGTRLLVL.